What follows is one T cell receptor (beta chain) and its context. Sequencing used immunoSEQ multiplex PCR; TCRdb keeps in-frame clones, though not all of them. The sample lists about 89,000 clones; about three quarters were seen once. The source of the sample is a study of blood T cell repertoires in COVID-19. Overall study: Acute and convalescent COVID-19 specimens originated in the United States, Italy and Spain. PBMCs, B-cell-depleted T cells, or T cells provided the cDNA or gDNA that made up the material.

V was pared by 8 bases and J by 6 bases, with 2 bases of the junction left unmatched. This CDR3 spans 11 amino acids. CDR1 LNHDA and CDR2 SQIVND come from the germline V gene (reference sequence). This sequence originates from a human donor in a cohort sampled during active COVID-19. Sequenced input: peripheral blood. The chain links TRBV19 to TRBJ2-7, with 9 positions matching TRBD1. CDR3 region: CASRQGGEQYF. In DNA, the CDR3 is TGTGCCAGTCGACAGGGGGGCGAGCAGTACTTC.